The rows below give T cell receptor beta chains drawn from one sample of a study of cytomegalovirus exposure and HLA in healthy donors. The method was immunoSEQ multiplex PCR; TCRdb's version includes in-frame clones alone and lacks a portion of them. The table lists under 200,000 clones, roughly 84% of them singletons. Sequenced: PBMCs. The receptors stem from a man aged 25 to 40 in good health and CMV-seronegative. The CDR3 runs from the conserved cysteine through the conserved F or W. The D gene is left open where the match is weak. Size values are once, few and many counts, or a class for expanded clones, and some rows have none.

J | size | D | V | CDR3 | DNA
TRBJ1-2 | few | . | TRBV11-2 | CASSSLRRGLGGYTF | TGTGCCAGCAGCTCCCTCCGTCGGGGGTTAGGGGGCTACACCTTC
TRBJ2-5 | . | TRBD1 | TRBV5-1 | CASSLVPGGAETQYF | TGCGCCAGCAGCTTGGTCCCAGGGGGCGCAGAGACCCAGTACTTC
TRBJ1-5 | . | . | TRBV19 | CASSISVRQPQHF | TGTGCCAGTAGTATCAGCGTTAGGCAGCCCCAGCATTTT
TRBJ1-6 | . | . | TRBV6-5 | CASSYSWAFDSPLHF | TGTGCCAGCAGTTATTCGTGGGCTTTTGATTCACCCCTCCACTTT
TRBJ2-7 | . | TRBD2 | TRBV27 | CASSLWSGGYEQYF | TGTGCCAGCAGTTTATGGAGCGGGGGCTACGAGCAGTACTTC
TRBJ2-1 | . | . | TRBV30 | CAWKGSRYNEQFF | TGTGCCTGGAAGGGGTCTAGATACAATGAGCAGTTCTTC
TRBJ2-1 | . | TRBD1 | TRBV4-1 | CASSQPGQGYEQFF | TGCGCCAGCAGCCAACCGGGACAGGGCTATGAGCAGTTCTTC
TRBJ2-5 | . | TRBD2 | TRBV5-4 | CASSLRPGGDETQYF | TGTGCCAGCAGCTTGCGCCCGGGGGGGGATGAGACCCAGTACTTC
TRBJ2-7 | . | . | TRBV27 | CASSLFHGRGYEQYF | TGTGCCAGCAGTTTGTTCCACGGGCGGGGCTACGAGCAGTACTTC
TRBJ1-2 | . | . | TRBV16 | CASSHKQGDYGYTF | TGTGCCAGCAGCCACAAACAGGGAGACTATGGCTACACCTTC
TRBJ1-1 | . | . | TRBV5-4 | CASSLKGHENAEAFF | TGTGCCAGCAGCTTAAAGGGACATGAAAACGCTGAAGCTTTCTTT
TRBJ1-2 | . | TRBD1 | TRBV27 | CASSSHRGGSYGYTF | TGTGCCAGCAGTTCACACAGGGGCGGAAGCTATGGCTACACCTTC
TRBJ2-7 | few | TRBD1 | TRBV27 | CASSQGQTYEQYF | TGTGCCAGCAGCCAGGGACAGACCTACGAGCAGTACTTC
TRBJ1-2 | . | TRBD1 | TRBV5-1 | CASSSDTPGQGKNYGYTF | TGCGCCAGCAGCTCGGACACCCCGGGACAGGGGAAAAACTATGGCTACACCTTC
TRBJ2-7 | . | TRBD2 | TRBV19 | CASSRLAGGPEEQYF | TGTGCCAGTAGCAGACTAGCGGGAGGACCCGAGGAGCAGTACTTC
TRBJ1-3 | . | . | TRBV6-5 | CASQPTRGAGNTIYF | TGTGCCAGCCAACCGACCCGGGGGGCTGGAAACACCATATATTTT
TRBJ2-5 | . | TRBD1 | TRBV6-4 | CASSFDRGETQYF | TGTGCCAGCTCCTTCGACAGGGGGGAGACCCAGTACTTC
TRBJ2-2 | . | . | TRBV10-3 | CAISVSRGQQLFF | TGTGCCATCAGTGTTTCCAGAGGACAGCAACTGTTTTTT
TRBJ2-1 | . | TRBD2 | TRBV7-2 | CASSLPQREVPNEQFF | TGTGCCAGCAGCTTACCCCAGCGGGAGGTCCCCAATGAGCAGTTCTTC
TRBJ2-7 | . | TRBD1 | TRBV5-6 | CASSLVDRLSAYEQYF | TGTGCCAGCAGCTTGGTGGACAGGCTTTCAGCGTACGAGCAGTACTTC
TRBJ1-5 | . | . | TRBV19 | CASSTAGQSYQPQHF | TGTGCCAGTAGTACCGCCGGACAGTCCTATCAGCCCCAGCATTTT
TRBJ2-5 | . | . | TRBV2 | CASTPRQRQETQYF | TGTGCCAGCACTCCGCGACAGAGACAAGAGACCCAGTACTTC
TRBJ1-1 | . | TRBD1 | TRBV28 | CASSRAGGRGNTEAFF | TGTGCCAGCAGTCGTGCAGGGGGCAGGGGGAACACTGAAGCTTTCTTT
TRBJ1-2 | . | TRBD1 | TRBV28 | CASSSTGDANYGYTF | TGTGCCAGCAGTTCCACAGGGGACGCTAACTATGGCTACACCTTC
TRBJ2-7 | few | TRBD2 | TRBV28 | CASSPGGSSYEQYF | TGTGCCAGCAGCCCAGGCGGGAGCTCCTACGAGCAGTACTTC
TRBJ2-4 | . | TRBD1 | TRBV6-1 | CASSDRTGAKNIQYF | TGTGCCAGCAGTGATAGGACAGGGGCCAAAAACATTCAGTACTTC
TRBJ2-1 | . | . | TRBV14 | CASSQELPPYNEQFF | TGTGCCAGCAGCCAAGAACTTCCCCCTTACAATGAGCAGTTCTTC
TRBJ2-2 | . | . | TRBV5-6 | CASSFFANTGELFF | TGTGCCAGCAGCTTTTTCGCGAACACCGGGGAGCTGTTTTTT
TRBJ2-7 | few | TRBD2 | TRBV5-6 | CASSSAGTNSYEQYF | TGTGCCAGCAGCTCCGCCGGGACTAACTCCTACGAGCAGTACTTC
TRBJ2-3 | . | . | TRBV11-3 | CASSILGGDTQYF | TGTGCCAGCAGCATCCTAGGGGGTGATACGCAGTATTTT
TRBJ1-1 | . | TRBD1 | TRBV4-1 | CASSARGQGRTEAFF | TGCGCCAGCAGCGCTCGGGGACAGGGAAGGACTGAAGCTTTCTTT
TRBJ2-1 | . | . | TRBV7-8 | CASSAGLRSSYNEQFF | TGTGCCAGCAGCGCCGGACTTAGAAGCTCCTACAATGAGCAGTTCTTC
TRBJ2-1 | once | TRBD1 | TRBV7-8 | CASSADRGIYNEQFF | TGTGCCAGCAGCGCCGACAGGGGGATTTACAATGAGCAGTTCTTC
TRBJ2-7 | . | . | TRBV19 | CASSSGGRKNGVGEQYF | TGTGCCAGTAGTAGTGGAGGACGAAAAAACGGCGTGGGCGAGCAGTACTTC
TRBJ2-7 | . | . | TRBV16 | CASSLRVYEQYF | TGTGCCAGCAGCCTCAGGGTTTACGAGCAGTACTTC
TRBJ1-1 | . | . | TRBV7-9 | CASSLEGLGTEAFF | TGTGCCAGCAGCCTGGAGGGGTTGGGCACTGAAGCTTTCTTT
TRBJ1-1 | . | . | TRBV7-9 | CASSLEKGREWNTEAFF | TGTGCCAGCAGCTTAGAGAAGGGGCGGGAGTGGAACACTGAAGCTTTCTTT
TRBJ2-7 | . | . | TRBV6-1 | CASSEARPNEQYF | TGTGCCAGCAGTGAAGCGCGCCCGAACGAGCAGTACTTC
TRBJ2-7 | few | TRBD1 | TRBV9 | CASSPRTGGYEQYF | TGTGCCAGCAGCCCCCGGACAGGGGGCTACGAGCAGTACTTC
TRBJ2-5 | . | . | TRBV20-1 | CSALRGTQYF | TGCAGTGCTCTCAGAGGGACCCAGTACTTC
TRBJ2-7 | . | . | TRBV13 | CASSLHPGSYEQYF | TGTGCCAGCAGCCTCCACCCGGGATCCTACGAGCAGTACTTC
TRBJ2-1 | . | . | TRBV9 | CASSAGLNEQFF | TGTGCCAGCAGCGCGGGACTTAATGAGCAGTTCTTC
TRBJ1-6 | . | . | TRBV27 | CASSLSTGGHSPLHF | TGTGCCAGCAGTTTATCCACGGGGGGGCATTCACCCCTCCACTTT
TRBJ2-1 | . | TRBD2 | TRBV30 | CAWRRLAASSYNEQFF | TGTGCCTGGAGGAGACTAGCGGCAAGCTCCTACAATGAGCAGTTCTTC
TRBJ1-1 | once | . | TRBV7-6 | CASSLEQLNTEAFF | TGTGCCAGCAGCTTAGAACAGCTGAACACTGAAGCTTTCTTT